Reported below is one T cell receptor (beta chain). The source of the sample is a study of blood T cell repertoires in COVID-19. CDR3 length equals 16 residues. Per germline, CDR1 LGHNA and CDR2 YSLEER. V gave up 6 bases and J gave up 6 bases; unmatched junction bases: 11. The table came from immunoSEQ multiplex PCR; TCRdb's copy has only in-frame clones and leaves some out. This sample carries tens of thousands of clones, about 71% of them seen once, and the ten largest clones take about 9%. The gene calls are TRBV4-3 and TRBJ2-2, with TRBD1 matching 9 bases. The receptor was derived from a woman between 70 and 85 years old with acute or convalescent COVID-19. Specimen: peripheral blood. Written as DNA, the CDR3 is TGCGCCAGCAGTCCAAACAGGGGGCAAAGATCCGGGGAGCTGTTTTTT. Translated, it gives CASSPNRGQRSGELFF.